Following are 21 T cell receptor beta chains from one sample sequenced in a study of T cell clonotyping in hematopoietic cell transplantation (dated by TCRdb to the early 2020s). What the time point label conveys for this sample: recipient sample about 28 days before transplant, after cytoreduction. The library came from the immunoSEQ multiplex PCR assay. TCRdb mirrors the immuneACCESS table, restricted to in-frame sequences. Some clones are absent from its copies; in checked studies, under half trace to an unresolved V gene, and the reason for the others is unknown. In all, the sample holds more than 25,000 clones, and 60% to 75% of those were seen once. The ten largest account for 5% to 6.5% of the sample. The material sequenced was peripheral blood mononuclear cells, taken before stem cell transplant. The origin of the receptors is a man aged 45-60 years with myelodysplastic syndrome. Some clones in this sample may be carry-over from other donors' samples.

The genes are TRBV7-3 and TRBJ2-5; 8 nucleotides agree with TRBD2. Trimming took 5 bases from V and 4 from J; bases not matched to a gene: 12. Germline CDR1 SGHTA, CDR2 FQGTGA. The CDR3 contains 16 residues. The CDR3 DNA is TGTGCCAGCAGCCCCATCCCGGGGGGACTAGTAGAGACCCAGTACTTC. Its protein is CASSPIPGGLVETQYF.

Only a few counts were recorded for this clone. V usage is TRBV6-5 and J usage is TRBJ1-2, with D perhaps matching TRBD1 (5 bases). Germline V gene data show CDR1 as MNHEY and CDR2 as SVGAGI. V lost 6 bases and J lost 4, with 12 bases in between. The CDR3 has 13 residues. The CDR3 region has the DNA TGTGCCAGCAGCCCAGGGAGCAGCTATGGCTACACCTTC. Amino acids: CASSPGSSYGYTF.

This clone was observed once. In DNA, the CDR3 is TGTGCCAGCAGTCCACCCTCCTTGGGGAACACTGAAGCTTTCTTT. This gives the protein CASSPPSLGNTEAFF. This chain joins TRBV28 and TRBJ1-1; D is ambiguous. Germline values: CDR1 MDHEN, CDR2 SYDVKM. V shed 5 bases and J shed 1 base, with 14 bases lying between them. The CDR3 covers 15 residues.

The chain joins TRBV29-1 to TRBJ2-7; TRBD2 matches 7 bases. The germline V gene has CDR1 SQVTM and CDR2 ANQGSEA. Trimming at V came to 0 bases and at J to 2 bases, leaving 13 bases not matched to a gene. This CDR3 has 17 amino acids. The CDR3 here is CSVEDPEDELAPYEQYF. The CDR3 bases are TGCAGCGTTGAAGATCCAGAGGATGAACTAGCGCCCTACGAGCAGTACTTC.

This sequence joins TRBV28 and TRBJ1-5, with a tentative D call TRBD1 (5 bases). Germline V CDR1 and CDR2: MDHEN, SYDVKM. Trimming stripped 4 bases from V and 3 bases from J, with 16 bases between. The CDR3 spans 16 residues. This CDR3 reads CASSSLGESVNQPQHF. The DNA for the CDR3 is TGTGCCAGCAGTTCCCTAGGGGAGAGTGTCAATCAGCCCCAGCATTTT.

The chain has TRBV7-8 and TRBJ2-5, with D maybe TRBD1 (5 bases). Germline lookup yields CDR1 SGHVS and CDR2 FQNEAQ. Trimming shortened V by 4 bases and J by 4 bases, and 16 bases separated the two germline ends. CDR3 size: 15 residues. The CDR3 coding sequence is TGTGCCAGCAGCTCAGAGGCAGGGTGGGGAGAGACCCAGTACTTC. It translates to CASSSEAGWGETQYF.

V is TRBV6-1 and J is TRBJ1-3; D call uncertain. Germline CDR1 and CDR2: MNHNS and SASEGT. V was clipped by 0 bases and J by 8 bases, with 11 bases between them. This CDR3 has 14 residues. Written as DNA, the CDR3 is TGTGCCAGCAGTGAAGCTGTCGTGATGGACACCATATATTTT. Encoded protein: CASSEAVVMDTIYF.

The chain couples TRBV14 to TRBJ2-2; 7 positions match TRBD1. The CDR3 is 15 residues long. Germline-derived CDR1 and CDR2 are SGHDN and FVKESK. Trimming took 1 base from V and 7 from J; bases not matched to a gene: 6. The CDR3 bases are TGTGCCAGCAGCCAAGGGGACAGTTTATACGGGGAGCTGTTTTTT. It translates to CASSQGDSLYGELFF. Variable domain in full (rest from reference TRBV14 and TRBJ2-2): EAGVTQFPSHSVIEKGQTVTLRCDPISGHDNLYWYRRVMGKEIKFLLHFVKESKQDESGMPNNRFLAERTGGTYSTLKVQPAELEDSGVYFCASSQGDSLYGELFFGEGSRLTVL.

The chain joins TRBV29-1 to TRBJ2-7; the match to TRBD1 covers 9 bases. Looked up from germline, CDR1 is SQVTM and CDR2 is ANQGSEA. The CDR3 has 15 amino acids. V lost 0 bases, J lost 4 bases, and 7 bases stayed unmatched. CDR3 amino acids: CSVEDGAGQGYEQYF. The CDR3 DNA sequence: TGCAGCGTTGAAGATGGGGCGGGACAGGGATACGAGCAGTACTTC.

In its sample, this clone was seen a few times. The rearrangement uses TRBV9 and TRBJ1-6; the D is unclear. Trimming took 7 bases from V and 11 from J, leaving 19 bases between them. This CDR3 is 14 amino acids long. Germline lookup yields CDR1 SGDLS and CDR2 YYNGEE. CDR3 in DNA: TGTGCCAGCGGTGGATTTGATTTAGCACCACCCCTCCACTTT. It specifies CASGGFDLAPPLHF.

The genes are TRBV30 and TRBJ1-1; the match to TRBD1 covers 8 bases. The V gene's germline CDR1 is GTSNPN and CDR2 SVGIG (reference sequence). J was trimmed by 3 bases and V by 1 base; bases with no gene match: 1. The CDR3 consists of 13 residues. The DNA for the CDR3 is TGTGCCTGGAGTGAACAGGGGGACACTGAAGCTTTCTTT. The encoded protein is CAWSEQGDTEAFF.

The chain recombines TRBV30 with TRBJ1-1; D call uncertain. The CDR3 contains 12 residues. Between the trimmed V and J ends, which lost 0 bases and 8 bases, there was a span of 10 bases. Germline-derived CDR1 and CDR2 are GTSNPN and SVGIG (reference sequence). Here the CDR3 DNA reads TGTGCCTGGAGTGTAGCCTTTTCCGAAGCTTTCTTT. It is translated as CAWSVAFSEAFF.

This clone was recorded a few times. This sequence joins TRBV5-1 and TRBJ1-6, with D possibly TRBD1 on 5 matching bases. The V gene's germline CDR1 is SGHRS and CDR2 YFSETQ. The ends were cut back, 0 bases at V and 6 bases at J, with 10 bases in the middle. The CDR3 length is 15 residues. The CDR3 loop is CASSLVGESNSPLHF. As DNA, the CDR3 is TGCGCCAGCAGCTTGGTGGGGGAGAGTAATTCACCCCTCCACTTT.

The chain combines TRBV30 with TRBJ2-7; TRBD1 matches at 8 bases. The CDR3 runs to 12 residues. Germline V gene lookup returns CDR1 GTSNPN and CDR2 SVGIG (reference sequence). J gave up 0 bases and V 5 bases, and 0 bases lay outside the gene matches. CDR3 residues: CAWGQGSYEQYF. For the CDR3, the DNA is TGTGCCTGGGGACAGGGCTCCTACGAGCAGTACTTC.

This chain joins TRBV30 and TRBJ2-7; 12 nucleotides line up with TRBD1. The J segment lost 6 bases and the V segment lost 7 bases, leaving 10 bases of the junction unmatched. CDR1 is GTSNPN and CDR2 is SVGIG in the germline V gene (reference sequence). The CDR3 runs to 14 residues. The CDR3 nucleotides read TGTGCCTTAAGGGGACAGGGGGCGTCGTCCGAGCAGTACTTC. Its translation is CALRGQGASSEQYF.

J is TRBJ2-2 and V is TRBV7-7; perhaps TRBD2 as D (6 bases). CDR1 and CDR2 from the germline V gene are SSHAT and FNYEAQ (reference sequence). The CDR3 is 14 amino acids. The CDR3 region is CASGRTTNTGELFF. The CDR3 DNA reads as TGTGCTAGCGGCCGGACAACGAACACCGGGGAGCTGTTTTTT. Combining the CDR3 with reference TRBV7-7 and TRBJ2-2 gives the whole variable domain GAGVSQSPRYKVTKRGQDVTLRCDPISSHATLYWYQQALGQGPEFLTYFNYEAQPDKSGLPSDRFSAERPEGSISTLTIQRTEQRDSAMYRCASGRTTNTGELFFGEGSRLTVL.

CDR3 protein: CASSLTGRMEAFF. In nucleotides, the CDR3 is TGTGCCAGCAGCTTAACAGGGCGGATGGAGGCTTTCTTT. The chain joins TRBV6-6 to TRBJ1-1; a possible D gene is TRBD1 (6 bases). The V gene lost 6 bases and the J gene lost 11 bases, with 19 bases spanning the gap. Germline V gene sequence: CDR1 MNHNY, CDR2 SVGAGI (reference sequence). The CDR3 is made up of 13 amino acids.

The gene calls are TRBV20-1 and TRBJ2-6; unclear D gene. V shed 6 bases and J shed 5 bases, with 5 bases lying between them. The CDR3 is 11 amino acids. Germline V gives CDR1 DFQATT, CDR2 SNEGSKA (reference sequence). The DNA for the CDR3 is TGCAGTGCGCCGTGGGCCAACGTCCTGACTTTC. It codes for CSAPWANVLTF.

The chain is built from TRBV5-6 and TRBJ2-7; D unclear. Germline V lookup: CDR1 SGHDT, CDR2 YYEEEE. The CDR3 covers 13 residues. The V end lost 2 bases, the J end lost 3 bases, and 9 bases lay between the germline ends. The CDR3 reads CASSFRTDYEQYF. Here the CDR3 DNA reads TGTGCCAGCAGCTTCCGGACGGACTACGAGCAGTACTTC.

The chain couples TRBV25-1 to TRBJ2-7, with 8 bases identical to TRBD2. V was clipped by 5 bases and J by 3 bases; unmatched bases: 9. From germline, CDR1 is MGHDK and CDR2 SYGVNS. CDR3 length equals 15 residues. CDR3 sequence reads: CASSRSAGALYEQYF. The CDR3 DNA reads TGTGCCAGCAGTCGCTCAGCGGGGGCCCTCTACGAGCAGTACTTC.

This chain connects TRBV7-2 to TRBJ2-1; a weak D match, TRBD1 (6 bases). The germline CDR1 and CDR2 sequences are SGHTA and FQGNSA. V lost 5 bases and J 4 bases, leaving 21 bases between the germline ends. This CDR3 has 17 residues. The DNA of the CDR3 is TGTGCCAGCAGCCCCCGGACAGCAGGACCCGTTTACAATGAGCAGTTCTTC. Amino acid sequence: CASSPRTAGPVYNEQFF.